A selection of T cell receptor beta chains follows, all from one sample in a study of T cell responses to AZD1222 COVID-19 vaccine. Measured with immunoSEQ multiplex PCR; TCRdb has only the in-frame clones, and not every one. The sample lists some 96,000 clones, less than 85% occurring once. Sequences were derived from peripheral blood, sampled 28 days after the second AZD1222 dose. All receptors come from an adult who received the AZD1222 COVID-19 vaccine. Each CDR3 is given with its conserved first and last residue. The order of the fields is V gene, J gene, D gene, clone size, CDR3 protein, CDR3 DNA. D genes are given only for firm matches. Size tells how often a clone was seen (once, few, many) or the class of an expanded clone, and some rows leave it out.

TRBV27,TRBJ1-5,-,few,CASSWGGNQPQHF,TGTGCCAGCAGTTGGGGGGGCAATCAGCCCCAGCATTTT
TRBV2,TRBJ1-5,-,once,CASSRAQSQPQHF,TGTGCCAGCAGTAGGGCCCAAAGCCAGCCCCAGCATTTT
TRBV29-1,TRBJ1-1,TRBD1,-,CSVGTGFLVAFF,TGCAGCGTTGGGACAGGGTTCTTGGTAGCTTTCTTT
TRBV11-3,TRBJ2-1,-,-,CASSLEASGNEQFF,TGTGCCAGCAGCTTAGAAGCTTCCGGGAATGAGCAGTTCTTC
TRBV3-1/TRBV3-2,TRBJ1-2,-,-,CASSQGHGDGYTF,TGTGCCAGCAGCCAAGGGCATGGGGATGGCTACACCTTC
TRBV5-1,TRBJ2-5,-,-,CASGALGRSQETQYF,TGCGCCAGCGGGGCACTGGGACGATCACAAGAGACCCAGTACTTC
TRBV25-1,TRBJ1-2,TRBD1,-,CASTQTGGQHF,TGTGCCAGCACCCAGACAGGGGGCCAGCACTTC
TRBV7-2,TRBJ2-7,-,-,CASSLGSYEQYF,TGTGCCAGCAGCTTAGGTTCCTACGAGCAGTACTTC
TRBV7-2,TRBJ2-5,TRBD2,-,CASSFYRSGAVPKETQYF,TGTGCCAGCAGCTTTTATCGTAGCGGGGCGGTCCCTAAAGAGACCCAGTACTTC
TRBV7-9,TRBJ1-5,TRBD1,few,CASSPGTGNNQPQHF,TGTGCCAGCAGCCCAGGGACAGGGAACAATCAGCCCCAGCATTTT
TRBV28,TRBJ2-7,-,-,CASKIWGREEQYF,TGTGCCAGCAAGATCTGGGGGCGCGAGGAGCAGTACTTC